This T cell receptor beta chain was documented in a study of post-analysis software for immune sequencing data (dated by TCRdb to between 2015 and 2016). General notes on the study: The recorded disease courses included relapsing-remitting, secondary progressive and progressive-relapsing multiple sclerosis, and some patients had no subtype annotation. Patient repertoires were compared against about twelve previously published healthy control repertoires from donors aged 6 to 25 years. A subset of samples was prepared in parallel using single-end sample barcoding, then pooled and co-amplified after Illumina adapter ligation.

The method behind the library was PCR. Sequencing instrument: Illumina HiSeq 2500. To reduce PCR and sequencing biases, unique molecular identifiers were incorporated into the TCR beta cDNA libraries. Roughly 0.5 million cDNA molecules were obtained per 1 to 10 million input T cells, so each molecule approximated one T cell. The patient libraries were prepared and sequenced using the same protocol as the earlier healthy control dataset. Within a given batch, samples were prepared together, multiplexed and sequenced on the same HiSeq lane. For the original study's pipeline: Raw barcoded reads were processed with MIGEC, discarding single-read molecular identifier groups before consensus assembly and CDR3 extraction. Clonotype tables were post-analysed with VDJtools, and diversity was normalized by down-sampling all datasets to the smallest sample size. In repertoire overlap clustering, CDR3 amino acid sequences, but not nucleotide sequences, were matched to correct batch-related cross-sample contamination. In TCRdb, the public reads were trimmed at Q25 with fastp and aligned with MiXCR, with productive beta chains retained. Rows are unified per CDR3 protein, each entry keeping the most common DNA and genes. The V and J calls, along with clone size, are taken from TCRdb and not from the paper's own processing. In all, the sample holds under 200,000 distinct CDR3 sequences, and 29% of those were seen once. The ten biggest clones cover roughly 3.4% of the sample.

Note on this clonotype: The antigen this receptor binds is unknown. Base qualities are not recorded, but no much larger clone differs from it by a single base.

To demonstrate the VDJtools post-analysis software, TCR beta repertoires were profiled from the peripheral blood of more than 10 young patients with multiple sclerosis. The multiple sclerosis patients were children and adolescents ranging in age from 6 to 15 years. Paper-wide results and their limitations: Normalized Chao1 diversity was significantly lower in multiple sclerosis patients than controls, suggesting substantial peripheral T-cell clonal expansion. The multiple sclerosis patient group was slightly younger than the control group. Strong co-clustering of samples prepared in the same batch was shown by direct clustering with F measure, prompting a batch-effect correction.

Sequencing input: blood. The clonotype comes from a girl younger than 18 with multiple sclerosis.

For the CDR3, the sequence is CATSDLKASPDTQYF. The DNA sequence follows: TGTGCCACCAGTGATTTGAAGGCTTCCCCCGATACGCAGTATTTT. The V and J segments used are TRBV24-1 and TRBJ2-3; the D gene is unclear. The CDR3 sequence holds 15 residues, the cysteine and phenylalanine included. Only CDR3 DNA remains: 45 bases, in frame from the first base. From the germline V gene, CDR1 is KGHDR and CDR2 is SFDVKD. V drops 0 bases and J drops 6 bases, leaving 12 bases in between.